The T cell receptor (beta chain) under discussion was sequenced for a study of blood T cell repertoires in COVID-19. As for the study in general: COVID-19 samples from acute and convalescent phases originated in the United States, Italy and Spain.

Germline V gene sequence: CDR1 SGHDT, CDR2 YYEEEE. V lost 5 bases to trimming and J lost 7 bases; unmatched junction nucleotides: 10. The CDR3 spans 15 residues. Measured with immunoSEQ multiplex PCR; TCRdb has only the in-frame clones, and not every one. The profile shows roughly 280,000 clones, less than 95% of them singletons. The sequencing sample was made of PBMCs or T cells enriched from blood (not recorded which). The sequence derives from a middle-aged man who had been exposed to COVID-19. J is TRBJ1-1 and V is TRBV5-6; TRBD1 matches at 11 bases. This CDR3 is CASSYLGTGGGEAFF. CDR3 coding DNA: TGTGCCAGCAGTTACCTCGGGACAGGGGGAGGTGAAGCTTTCTTT.